What follows is one TCR beta chain and its context. Its antigen remains unidentified. It has no much larger one-base neighbor in the sample; base qualities were not kept. This sample was taken from a study of cytomegalovirus exposure and HLA in healthy donors (dated by TCRdb to 2015 to 2018). Concerning the study at large: According to a later analysis, the roughly 120 validation repertoires were produced on the same platform as the approximately 690 repertoires of the first cohort. The study combined high-throughput TCR immunosequencing, statistical association of individual TCRs with disease status, and machine learning to predict cytomegalovirus infection status. The study aimed to test whether signatures of past pathogen exposure could be identified by cataloging public T cell receptors. A separate validation cohort of 90 to 150 different subjects was used in addition to the approximately 610-subject first cohort.

Separate from the approximately 700-subject first cohort, the validation cohort of about 130 subjects was the group to which the donors belonged. The library was obtained by the immunoSEQ multiplex PCR assay. Turning to the authors' computational methods: To diagnose cytomegalovirus status from the catalog of TCR beta chain sequences, a statistical classification framework was built. TCRdb carries this immuneACCESS record with in-frame sequences only. Its versions omit some clonotypes, under half of them owing to an unresolved V gene in the studies checked, with the rest unexplained. The DNA gave D and trimming, while V, J and clone size come from that table. The sample table contains tens of thousands of clones; only one count was recorded for around 90% of them. Of the sample, 3% to 4.5% is held by the ten largest clones. Trimmed from V: 6 bases; trimmed from J: 3 bases; junction bases lacking a gene match: 8. The CDR3 measures 15 amino acids from cysteine to phenylalanine. CDR3 DNA is the only sequence kept; it has 45 bases, read in frame from the first base. CDR1 and CDR2 (SNHLY, FYNNEI) derive from the germline V gene.

Here is what the overall study found, with its caveats: The classifier was reported to diagnose cytomegalovirus status with high specificity and sensitivity in both the original and validation cohorts. It was suggested by the authors that the approach could potentially be generalized to other disease states and immunological phenotypes. Of the cluster scores, approximately 94% were above 0 in a later analysis, which found that TCRs clustered in the first cohort also tended to co-occur in the 120 validation repertoires. A later analysis had no HLA typing for the validation cohort, so co-occurrence there was scored across all 110 or so repertoires. Three of the identified cytomegalovirus-associated TCR beta chains were confirmed in vitro to be specific for cytomegalovirus antigens. The study listed around 160 TCR beta chains as associated with cytomegalovirus. Most TCR sequences were seen in very few donors, while some public TCRs were found in many individuals.

This TCR derives from a woman under 30 in good health and CMV-seropositive. The chain is assembled from TRBV2 and TRBJ2-3, and 8 bases in between align with TRBD1. Material: PBMCs. The encoded CDR3 is CASRGQGLRTDTQYF. The nucleotide sequence reads as follows: TGTGCCAGCAGAGGACAGGGATTACGGACAGATACGCAGTATTTT.